The 22 T cell receptor beta chains presented below share a single source sample, sequenced in a study of blood T cell repertoires in COVID-19. TCRdb keeps only in-frame clones here, not all; method: immunoSEQ multiplex PCR. The data show 50,000 to 60,000 clones, under 85% seen once. The sequenced sample was peripheral blood. All receptors come from a man aged 40-49 years with acute or convalescent COVID-19.

The chain combines TRBV7-8 with TRBJ2-3; D is uncertain. This CDR3 has 14 amino acids. The germline CDR1 and CDR2 sequences are SGHVS and FQNEAQ. The V end was cut by 2 bases, the J end by 0 bases, with 6 bases between. The chain's CDR3 is CASSLLTSTDTQYF. The DNA for the CDR3 is TGTGCCAGCAGCTTACTGACTAGCACAGATACGCAGTATTTT.

This sequence joins TRBV2 and TRBJ1-5; 7 nucleotides agree with TRBD1. V dropped 10 bases and J dropped 2; count of bases not matched to a gene: 2. The CDR3 covers 12 residues. Germline V gene data show CDR1 as SNHLY and CDR2 as FYNNEI. The CDR3 nucleotides read TGTGCCATCGGACAGGGCAATCAGCCCCAGCATTTT. It translates to CAIGQGNQPQHF.

This clone showed up just once. The chain carries TRBV29-1 and TRBJ2-6; D unresolved. Germline CDR1 and CDR2: SQVTM and ANQGSEA. This CDR3 is 13 amino acids long. Trimming took off 4 bases at V and 0 bases at J, with 4 bases between the two ends. The CDR3 here is CSVASSGANVLTF. As DNA, the CDR3 is TGCAGCGTTGCCAGCTCTGGGGCCAACGTCCTGACTTTC.

This sequence joins TRBV7-2 and TRBJ2-7, with D perhaps TRBD1 (7 bases). This CDR3 has 15 residues. Trimming removed 3 bases at V and 0 bases at J, with 12 bases between. The V gene's germline CDR1 is SGHTA and CDR2 FQGNSA. The CDR3 spells CASSLGGDSSYEQYV. CDR3 bases: TGTGCCAGCAGCTTGGGCGGGGACAGCTCCTACGAGCAGTACGTC.

This clone is a singleton in its sample. The rearrangement uses TRBV7-9 and TRBJ2-1, with TRBD2 matching over 10 bases. The CDR3 totals 15 residues. The junction had 10 bases not matched to a gene; V was cut back by 4 bases and J by 10 bases. Germline CDR1 SEHNR, CDR2 FQNEAQ (reference sequence). The CDR3 loop reads CASSSDLTSGKEQFF. CDR3 coding DNA: TGTGCCAGCAGCTCCGACCTCACTAGCGGGAAGGAGCAGTTCTTC.

The CDR3 coding sequence is TGTGCCACTACAGGGGGGTTGCAAGAGACCCAGTACTTC. The encoded protein is CATTGGLQETQYF. The genes are TRBV18 and TRBJ2-5, with 8 bases aligning to TRBD1. With V trimmed by 10 bases and J by 2 bases, 6 bases remained unmatched. This CDR3 has 13 amino acids. Germline loops: CDR1 KGHSH, CDR2 LQKENI.

V is TRBV19 and J is TRBJ2-3; TRBD1 matches 8 bases. Germline lookup yields CDR1 LNHDA and CDR2 SQIVND (reference sequence). CDR3 size: 14 residues. Trimming at V came to 7 bases and at J to 3 bases, leaving 6 bases not matched to a gene. The DNA for the CDR3 is TGTGCCAGTACCGACAGGGGTAGGACAGATACGCAGTATTTT. Translation gives CASTDRGRTDTQYF.

The V and J genes are TRBV7-2 and TRBJ1-5, with D unclear. Per germline, CDR1 SGHTA and CDR2 FQGNSA. The CDR3 loop spans 15 amino acids. Trimming removed 1 base at V and 3 bases at J, with 10 bases between. The CDR3 sequence: CASSLGAKPNQPQHF. CDR3 coding DNA: TGTGCCAGCAGCTTAGGGGCCAAGCCCAATCAGCCCCAGCATTTT.

The chain links TRBV18 to TRBJ2-2; 10 positions match TRBD1. Germline assignment: CDR1 KGHSH and CDR2 LQKENI. This CDR3 comprises 17 residues. V lost 2 bases and J lost 6; bases outside the gene matches: 9. CDR3 nucleotides: TGTGCCAGCTCACCATATCCGGGACAGGGGTTCTCCGGGGAGCTGTTTTTT. This sequence encodes CASSPYPGQGFSGELFF.

This chain links TRBV6-5 with TRBJ2-1; TRBD1 matches at 9 bases. In germline, CDR1 is MNHEY, CDR2 SVGAGI. The CDR3 totals 14 residues. After removal of 11 bases from V and 8 bases from J, the junction contained 13 bases not matched to a gene. The CDR3: CAVPGDRGYYEQFF. The CDR3 DNA reads as TGTGCCGTGCCCGGAGACAGGGGGTACTATGAGCAGTTCTTC.

A single count supports this clone. The rearrangement joins TRBV5-1 to TRBJ2-7; weak D call: TRBD1 (5 bases). The ends were cut back, 4 bases at V and 4 bases at J, with 9 bases in the middle. Per the germline V gene, CDR1 is SGHRS and CDR2 is YFSETQ. The CDR3 consists of 12 residues. CDR3 sequence (DNA): TGCGCCAGCAGCCACGACAGATACGAGCAGTACTTC. Its translation is CASSHDRYEQYF.

The rearrangement joins TRBV11-3 to TRBJ2-3; D is perhaps TRBD1 (6 bases). Deletions cut 5 bases from V and 1 base from J, with 13 bases between. This CDR3 contains 15 residues. Germline V lookup: CDR1 SGHNT, CDR2 YENEEA. The CDR3: CASSRRQGRTDTQYF. The CDR3 nucleotides read TGTGCCAGCAGCCGGAGGCAGGGGCGCACAGATACGCAGTATTTT.

The chain is built from TRBV27 and TRBJ1-6, with D unclear. Trimming shortened V by 2 bases and J by 3 bases, and 8 bases separated the two germline ends. Germline V gene sequence: CDR1 MNHEY, CDR2 SMNVEV (reference sequence). The length of the CDR3 is 15 residues. The CDR3 reads CASSLSVIYNSPLHF. CDR3 DNA sequence: TGTGCCAGCAGTTTAAGCGTTATCTATAATTCACCCCTCCACTTT.

The rearrangement joins TRBV19 to TRBJ1-6; perhaps TRBD1 as D (5 bases). Germline CDR1 and CDR2: LNHDA and SQIVND (reference sequence). The CDR3 covers 13 residues. V lost 7 bases and J 10 bases, leaving 14 bases between the germline ends. The CDR3 loop is CASTPGGGSPLHF. The CDR3, as DNA: TGTGCCAGTACTCCGGGGGGAGGCTCACCCCTCCACTTT.

The sample holds a few counts of this clone. The gene calls are TRBV29-1 and TRBJ1-2, with TRBD1 identical over 7 bases. V lost 6 bases, J lost 4 bases, and 8 bases stayed unmatched. The CDR3 runs to 13 residues. From germline, CDR1 is SQVTM and CDR2 ANQGSEA. The DNA for the CDR3 is TGCAGCGTCGCGACAGGGACAAGCTATGGCTACACCTTC. Protein sequence: CSVATGTSYGYTF.

The chain recombines TRBV24-1 with TRBJ2-5, with D possibly TRBD1 on 5 matching bases. There are 15 residues in the CDR3. Germline V gene lookup returns CDR1 KGHDR and CDR2 SFDVKD. Trimming cost V 0 bases and J 7 bases, with 14 bases left between them. The CDR3 DNA is TGTGCCACCAGTGATTTGCACAGGTCTGGTGGGACCCAGTACTTC. Its translation: CATSDLHRSGGTQYF.

The V and J genes are TRBV19 and TRBJ2-6; tentatively, D is TRBD1 (6 bases). Trimming left V 0 bases short and J 0 bases short, with 9 bases between. The CDR3 spans 17 residues. CDR1 and CDR2 from the germline V gene are LNHDA and SQIVND (reference sequence). Here the CDR3 reads CASSIETGTSGANVLTF. As DNA, the CDR3 is TGTGCCAGTAGTATAGAGACAGGAACCTCTGGGGCCAACGTCCTGACTTTC.

The chain couples TRBV7-7 to TRBJ2-5; maybe TRBD2 (5 bases). CDR1 SSHAT and CDR2 FNYEAQ come from the germline V gene (reference sequence). Trimming left V 5 bases short and J 4 bases short, with 11 bases between. This CDR3 has 13 amino acids. For the CDR3, the DNA is TGTGCCAGCAGCCGAGACTACAGAGAGACCCAGTACTTC. Protein product: CASSRDYRETQYF. Combining the CDR3 with reference TRBV7-7 and TRBJ2-5 gives the whole variable domain GAGVSQSPRYKVTKRGQDVTLRCDPISSHATLYWYQQALGQGPEFLTYFNYEAQPDKSGLPSDRFSAERPEGSISTLTIQRTEQRDSAMYRCASSRDYRETQYFGPGTRLLVL.

This chain connects TRBV5-1 to TRBJ2-3; the match to TRBD1 covers 9 bases. Germline CDR1 SGHRS, CDR2 YFSETQ. There are 16 residues in the CDR3. Trimming took 4 bases from V and 2 from J; bases not matched to a gene: 8. DNA of the CDR3: TGCGCCAGCAGCACTACCGGGACAGGGACCACAGATACGCAGTATTTT. It specifies CASSTTGTGTTDTQYF.

The chain has TRBV5-1 and TRBJ1-3, with D possibly matching TRBD1 (6 bases). Germline V gene data show CDR1 as SGHRS and CDR2 as YFSETQ. This CDR3 has 14 amino acids. Trimming left V 0 bases short and J 2 bases short, with 6 bases between. CDR3 sequence: CASSLDRAGNTIYF. The CDR3 nucleotides are TGCGCCAGCAGCTTGGACAGGGCTGGAAACACCATATATTTT.

The rearrangement joins TRBV29-1 to TRBJ1-2; TRBD1 aligns across 7 bases. CDR1 and CDR2 from the germline V gene are SQVTM and ANQGSEA. Germline trimming cut 7 bases from V and 8 bases from J; bases unmatched to any gene: 16. The CDR3 runs to 14 residues. CDR3 in DNA: TGCAGCGCCCGAACAGGGGATCGATCCCGCGGCTACACCTTC. Translating it yields CSARTGDRSRGYTF.

This chain connects TRBV7-9 to TRBJ1-2; 7 bases fit TRBD1. V was pared by 0 bases and J by 7 bases, with 8 bases of the junction left unmatched. The germline V gene has CDR1 SEHNR and CDR2 FQNEAQ (reference sequence). This CDR3 is 15 amino acids long. The CDR3 sequence: CASSLAGTATIGYTF. CDR3 nucleotides: TGTGCCAGCAGCTTAGCAGGGACAGCGACCATTGGCTACACCTTC.